The TCR beta chain under discussion was sequenced for a study of tumor-infiltrating lymphocytes in primary liver carcinoma. Study-level background: Staging of the tumors gave T1-T3 N0M0, with widths of about 4 to 10 cm.

The researchers produced TCR beta cDNA from approximately 550 ng total RNA with a constant-region primer. It was through three nested multiplex PCR rounds of slightly modified ARM-PCR that TCR beta libraries arose. PCR rounds one and two used TRBV1-TRBV30 forward primers with a C-beta reverse primer for approximately 10 cycles each. Via MiXCR, TCRdb re-called the multiplex PCR reads, giving one row per CDR3 protein. The sample has around 71,000 distinct CDR3 sequences; 70% to 80% are singletons. With respect to this clonotype: Its matching antigen is unknown.

Study findings and constraints: There were only about 7.5-24% of top clones found in all five tumor regions.

Between about 17 and 34 mg of unsorted bulk tissue served as the source from which RNA and DNA were co-extracted. The CDR3 has 13 residues. Trimming took off 8 bases at V and 0 bases at J, with 10 bases between the two ends. Germline-derived CDR1 and CDR2 are SNHLY and FYNNEI. This TCR was sampled from a woman in her sixties with primary liver carcinoma and hepatitis B virus infection. The genes are TRBV2 and TRBJ1-1, with a weak D call TRBD1 (5 bases). The sample taken for sequencing was liver tumor tissue from sampling region 4. Stated subset: tumor region T4, right-lateral pole. As DNA, the CDR3 is TGTGCCAGCGGAAGGGGAATGAACACTGAAGCTTTCTTT. This gives the protein CASGRGMNTEAFF.